Here is one T cell receptor (beta chain) with its context. The antigen is not known. The sample comes from a study of graft-versus-host responses after intestinal transplantation. About the study: Transplants given to recipients were multivisceral, liver-intestinal, or isolated intestinal.

Profiled with immunoSEQ multiplex PCR; TCRdb holds only in-frame clones, not every one. The table lists tens of thousands of clones, approximately 94% of them singletons. Study-wide findings and caveats: Ileal or blood samples showed some GvH clones first, and such clones were also found in recipient marrow. Circulating GvH clone levels at their peak were associated with HvG declines (early post-transplant). The study found high graft-versus-host to host-versus-graft clonal ratios in allografts of patients with graft-donor T cell macrochimerism.

Trimming shortened V by 1 base and J by 8 bases, and 14 bases separated the two germline ends. Germline V gene sequence: CDR1 SEHNR, CDR2 FQNEAQ (reference sequence). The CDR3 spans 15 residues. The sample consisted of unstimulated CD4+ T cells sorted from spleen or lymph node cells, taken before transplant. This chain joins TRBV7-9 and TRBJ1-4; possible D gene TRBD1, 6 bases. This TCR derives from a human donor who was the organ donor for an intestinal transplant. The CDR3: CASSLDRGREEKLFF. The CDR3 DNA follows: TGTGCCAGCAGCTTAGACCGGGGGCGAGAAGAAAAACTGTTTTTT.